This TCR beta chain was recorded in a study of CD8+ T cells in alopecia areata. Study overall: Severity scores in treated patients reflected the percentage of scalp affected. Study findings and constraints: Higher clonality was seen in lesional scalp than in normal scalp, especially in alopecia totalis/universalis. It was observed that many expanded lesional clones persisted in scalp and blood during tofacitinib.

V dropped 1 base and J dropped 1 base, with 7 bases sitting between them. This CDR3 is built from 14 residues. Per germline, CDR1 KGHSH and CDR2 LQKENI. Investigators isolated RNA and reverse transcribed it into cDNA to act as the sequencing template. TCRdb keeps only in-frame clones here, not all; method: immunoSEQ multiplex PCR. The data contain 120,000 or so clones, approximately 57% of them singletons. Of note for this clone: The antigen is unknown.

The sample's treatment: oral pan-JAK inhibitor, 5-10 mg twice daily. Lesional scalp punch biopsies and peripheral blood came from alopecia areata patients. The sequencing here drew on CD4+ T cells sorted from blood, taken at week 4, from a patient treated with tofacitinib. The V gene is TRBV18, the J gene TRBJ1-1; D perhaps matches TRBD1 (6 bases). This sequence was found in a human donor with alopecia areata. The CDR3 reads CASSPRDTNTEAFF. The CDR3 nucleotides read TGTGCCAGCTCACCACGGGACACGAACACTGAAGCTTTCTTT. The complete variable domain, with remaining parts taken from reference TRBV18 and TRBJ1-1, reads NAGVMQNPRHLVRRRGQEARLRCSPMKGHSHVYWYRQLPEEGLKFMVYLQKENIIDESGMPKERFSAEFPKEGPSILRIQQVVRGDSAAYFCASSPRDTNTEAFFGQGTRLTVV.